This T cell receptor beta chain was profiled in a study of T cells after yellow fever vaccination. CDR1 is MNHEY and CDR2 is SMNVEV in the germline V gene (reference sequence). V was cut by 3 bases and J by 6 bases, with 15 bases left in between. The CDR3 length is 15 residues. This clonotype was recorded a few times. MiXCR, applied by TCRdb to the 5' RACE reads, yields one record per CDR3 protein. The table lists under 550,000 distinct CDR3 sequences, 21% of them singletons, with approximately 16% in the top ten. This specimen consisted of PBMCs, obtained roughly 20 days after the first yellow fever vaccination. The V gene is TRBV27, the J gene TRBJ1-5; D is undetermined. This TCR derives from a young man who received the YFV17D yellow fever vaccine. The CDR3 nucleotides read TGTGCCAGCAGTTTTGATCGTACCCTCGGTCAGCCCCAGCATTTT. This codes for CASSFDRTLGQPQHF.